These 27 T cell receptor delta chains were sequenced from one sample in a study of Vδ1+ human thymocytes. Study-level findings and limits: In the thymus, TRG and TRD repertoires looked highly polyclonal with Gaussian CDR3 lengths.

Extracted RNA was reverse transcribed into cDNA. The CDR3 regions were amplified by multiplex PCR from V-gene primers to a constant-region primer. TCRdb re-called the multiplex PCR reads using CATT. The table lists about 25,000 delta-chain clones, around 7.7% of them singletons. Antigens of these TCRs are unknown. Sample: Vdelta1+ gamma-delta thymocytes from the thymus. Subset: FACS-sorted CD3+ TCRalphabeta- TCRVdelta1+ TCRVdelta2- thymocytes. These receptors were collected from a girl in the first two years of life who had congenital heart surgery.

J is TRDJ1 and V is TRDV1; tentatively, D is TRDD2 (5 bases). Deletions cut 0 bases from V and 1 base from J, with 30 bases between. Germline V CDR1 and CDR2: TSWWSYY, QGS. The CDR3 has 22 residues. For the CDR3, the DNA is TGTGCTCTTGGGGAACTAGTTTACTCTCTCGCCTACTTTGTCCATAGCACCGATAAACTCATCTTT. It is translated as CALGELVYSLAYFVHSTDKLIF.

The chain has TRDV1 and TRDJ1, with 10 bases that match TRDD3. Germline lookup yields CDR1 TSWWSYY and CDR2 QGS. The CDR3 sequence is 23 residues long. V trimming: 0 bases; J trimming: 0 bases; junction bases outside the gene matches: 22. The CDR3 DNA is TGTGCTCTTGGGGAACTCCCCACAATTTTCCCGAGTTACTGGGGGATGAACACCGATAAACTCATCTTT. It specifies CALGELPTIFPSYWGMNTDKLIF.

This chain links TRDV1 with TRDJ1, with D unresolved. V was cut by 3 bases and J by 3 bases, with 20 bases left in between. Germline V gives CDR1 TSWWSYY, CDR2 QGS. The CDR3 length is 17 residues. This CDR3 reads CALGEFRSLWEADKLIF. DNA of the CDR3: TGTGCTCTTGGGGAGTTCCGCTCCCTGTGGGAAGCCGATAAACTCATCTTT.

This clone is judged medium-sized. The rearrangement joins TRDV2 to TRDJ1, with unresolved D. This CDR3 region has 17 residues. Trimming shortened V by 4 bases and J by 0 bases, and 20 bases separated the two germline ends. The germline gives CDR1 GEAIGNYY, CDR2 EKD. In DNA, the CDR3 is TGTGCCTGTGATCCCGACGGGTTACTGTGCTACACCGATAAACTCATCTTT. It translates to CACDPDGLLCYTDKLIF.

This rearrangement joins TRDV1 to TRDJ1; perhaps D is TRDD2 or TRDD3 (7 bases each). The CDR3 spans 19 residues. The V end was cut by 3 bases, the J end by 0 bases, with 23 bases between. Germline loops: CDR1 TSWWSYY, CDR2 QGS. CDR3 nucleotide sequence: TGTGCTCTTGGGGACCCTTTCCTACCAGGGGATAGGGACACCGATAAACTCATCTTT. Translated: CALGDPFLPGDRDTDKLIF.

The chain employs TRDV1 and TRDJ1, with 8 bases identical to TRDD3. J lost 0 bases, V lost 0 bases, and 12 bases had no gene match. From germline, CDR1 is TSWWSYY and CDR2 QGS. The CDR3 spans 19 residues. The CDR3 DNA follows: TGTGCTCTTGGGGAACTTAGCCTCACTGGGGGTCAGTACACCGATAAACTCATCTTT. Its protein is CALGELSLTGGQYTDKLIF.

The rearrangement uses TRDV1 and TRDJ1; no firm D call. This CDR3 spans 15 amino acids. The V end was cut by 2 bases, the J end by 6 bases, with 16 bases between. Germline values: CDR1 TSWWSYY, CDR2 QGS. This CDR3 is CALGEGKGGPNKLIF. CDR3 DNA sequence: TGTGCTCTTGGGGAAGGCAAGGGAGGCCCGAATAAACTCATCTTT.

As concerns this clone: A junction end diverges from the germline sequence, so it may reflect a read error. V usage is TRDV1 and J usage is TRDJ1; 13 positions agree with TRDD3. CDR1 is TSWWSYY and CDR2 is QGS in the germline V gene. CDR3 length: 27 residues. CDR3 loop: CALGELPPCHWGIRGRGGNPYTDKLTF. CDR3 coding DNA: TGTGCTCTTGGGGAACTTCCCCCATGTCACTGGGGGATACGAGGGCGTGGAGGAAATCCGTACACCGATAAACTCACCTTT.

This clone was counted a few times. This rearrangement joins TRDV1 to TRDJ1; no clear D. CDR1 is TSWWSYY and CDR2 is QGS in the germline V gene. The ends were cut back, 2 bases at V and 3 bases at J, with 10 bases in the middle. This CDR3 has 14 amino acids. The CDR3 is CALGETAVADKLIF. For the CDR3, the DNA is TGTGCTCTTGGGGAAACAGCAGTGGCCGATAAACTCATCTTT.

The table lists this clone with a few counts. This chain connects TRDV1 to TRDJ1, with 10 bases aligning to TRDD3. Germline V CDR1 and CDR2: TSWWSYY, QGS. Germline trimming cut 1 base from V and 2 bases from J; bases unmatched to any gene: 16. This CDR3 is 20 amino acids long. CDR3 DNA sequence: TGTGCTCTTGGGGAACGTATTTCTGACCACTGGGGGATGGATACCGATAAACTCATCTTT. This translates into CALGERISDHWGMDTDKLIF.

This clone was detected only a few times. This chain connects TRDV1 to TRDJ1; 13 bases line up with TRDD3. This CDR3 has 20 amino acids. J was trimmed by 0 bases and V by 7 bases; bases with no gene match: 17. Germline values: CDR1 TSWWSYY, CDR2 QGS. CDR3 in DNA: TGTGCTCTTGAGGGTATACTGGGGGATACGCCCAGATTGTACACCGATAAACTCATCTTT. Translated: CALEGILGDTPRLYTDKLIF.

This clone was recorded once. The J gene is TRDJ1, the V gene TRDV1, with 11 bases lining up with TRDD3. Here the J gene came from matching the DNA to germline, since TCRdb omits it. Germline trimming cut 0 bases from V and 3 bases from J; bases unmatched to any gene: 24. Per germline, CDR1 TSWWSYY and CDR2 QGS. The CDR3 totals 23 residues. The CDR3 region is CALGELSGFYTRELGDRADKLIF. For the CDR3, the DNA is TGTGCTCTTGGGGAACTGTCCGGATTCTATACCCGGGAACTGGGGGATAGGGCCGATAAACTCATCTTT.

This clone was seen a handful of times. The chain employs TRDV1 and TRDJ1; TRDD3 is a possible D gene (6 bases). The CDR3 consists of 18 residues. Trimming left V 4 bases short and J 0 bases short, with 21 bases between. CDR1 is TSWWSYY, CDR2 QGS, per germline. For the CDR3, the DNA is TGTGCTCTTGGGGTTCATATTGCCGTTGGGGGGTACACCGATAAACTCATCTTT. Translation gives CALGVHIAVGGYTDKLIF.

This clone appeared a few times. The V gene is TRDV1, the J gene TRDJ1, with 11 bases lining up with TRDD3. CDR3 size: 23 residues. CDR1 is TSWWSYY, CDR2 QGS, per germline. J lost 2 bases, V lost 3 bases, and 26 bases had no gene match. The DNA for the CDR3 is TGTGCTCTTGGGGATAAAACCTTCCTACATGGGGGATACGGAGGCTTACGGACCGATAAACTCATCTTT. This encodes CALGDKTFLHGGYGGLRTDKLIF.

The rearrangement uses TRDV1 and TRDJ1, with 10 bases that match TRDD3. The J gene was missing in TCRdb and was found by matching the end of the DNA to germline. The CDR3 sequence is 17 residues long. Per the germline V gene, CDR1 is TSWWSYY and CDR2 is QGS. The trim removed 2 bases at V and 7 bases at J, leaving 13 bases unmatched. The CDR3: CALGEAPLLGDRGKLIF. Written as DNA, the CDR3 is TGTGCTCTTGGGGAAGCCCCATTACTGGGGGATCGGGGTAAACTCATCTTT.

This clone was seen a handful of times. The gene calls are TRDV1 and TRDJ1; 12 bases match TRDD3. The CDR3 is made up of 25 amino acids. The germline CDR1 and CDR2 sequences are TSWWSYY and QGS. V shed 5 bases and J 0 bases; nucleotides not matched to a gene: 31. The DNA of the CDR3 is TGTGCTCTTGGGATTCCCGGGGGGAAAAATCTGGGGGATACGCCGAAATTTTCGTACACCGATAAACTCATCTTT. It codes for CALGIPGGKNLGDTPKFSYTDKLIF.

A few counts support this clone. This chain joins TRDV1 and TRDJ1; TRDD3 matches at 8 bases. V lost 3 bases to trimming and J lost 8 bases; unmatched junction nucleotides: 14. This CDR3 has 16 residues. Germline assignment: CDR1 TSWWSYY and CDR2 QGS. CDR3 nucleotides: TGTGCTCTTGGGGAGCATCCGCCGTGGGGGATCCCCAAACTCATCTTT. It specifies CALGEHPPWGIPKLIF.

A few counts support this clone. The chain links TRDV1 to TRDJ1; a possible D gene is TRDD2 (6 bases). V lost 4 bases, J lost 4 bases, and 25 bases lay in between. The germline gives CDR1 TSWWSYY, CDR2 QGS. The CDR3 sequence is 18 residues long. Written as DNA, the CDR3 is TGTGCTCTTGGGGCATCGGCCTTCCCCGTAGCTGTCGGCGATAAACTCATCTTT. It encodes CALGASAFPVAVGDKLIF.

The chain is built from TRDV1 and TRDJ1, with a possible D match to TRDD3 (5 bases). No J segment appears in TCRdb, so it was assigned here by matching the sequence to germline. The CDR3 covers 19 residues. Trimming took 4 bases from V and 2 from J, leaving 26 bases between them. Germline-derived CDR1 and CDR2 are TSWWSYY and QGS. The CDR3 DNA follows: TGTGCTCTTGGGGGACGTTCCGTTTACCTTACTGGACCGACCGATAAACTCATCTTT. The encoded protein is CALGGRSVYLTGPTDKLIF.

This clone occurred a few times. J is TRDJ1 and V is TRDV1, with D possibly being TRDD3 (5 bases). Germline V gives CDR1 TSWWSYY, CDR2 QGS. Trimming left V 3 bases short and J 1 base short, with 30 bases between. CDR3 length equals 21 residues. CDR3 DNA sequence: TGTGCTCTTGGGGAGCCTCATTCCCCACGGCGAGGGATCACGTGCACCGATAAACTCATCTTT. This translates into CALGEPHSPRRGITCTDKLIF.

This clone has only a few counts. This chain joins TRDV1 and TRDJ1, with D tentatively TRDD2 or TRDD3 (5 bases each). The germline gives CDR1 TSWWSYY, CDR2 QGS. This CDR3 has 16 amino acids. Trimming stripped 0 bases from V and 8 bases from J, with 19 bases between. The DNA for the CDR3 is TGTGCTCTTGGGGAACTCTTCCCTAAGCGGGGAAAGAAACTCATCTTT. Its translation is CALGELFPKRGKKLIF.

This clone was counted between two and nine times. The rearrangement links TRDV1 to TRDJ2; 12 bases fit TRDD3. The ends lost 1 base at V and 4 bases at J; junction bases unmatched: 16. The CDR3 totals 21 residues. Looked up from germline, CDR1 is TSWWSYY and CDR2 is QGS. The CDR3 DNA follows: TGTGCTCTTGGGGAACCGATTTCCTACTGGGGGATACAGTGTCCGACAGCACAACTCTTCTTT. Protein product: CALGEPISYWGIQCPTAQLFF.

The genes are TRDV1 and TRDJ1; unclear D gene. The J gene was missing in TCRdb and was found by matching the end of the DNA to germline. The CDR3 has 16 residues. Germline CDR1 TSWWSYY, CDR2 QGS. V lost 0 bases, J lost 0 bases, and 11 bases lay in between. The CDR3 protein is CALGELTPFYTDKLIF. As DNA, the CDR3 is TGTGCTCTTGGGGAACTAACCCCCTTTTACACCGATAAACTCATCTTT.

This clone was detected only a few times. V gene TRDV1 combines with J gene TRDJ1; 7 bases fit TRDD3. Trimming at V came to 5 bases and at J to 0 bases, leaving 24 bases not matched to a gene. In germline, CDR1 is TSWWSYY, CDR2 QGS. The CDR3 extends over 21 amino acids. CDR3 in amino acids: CALGNWGQTYRDTLYTDKLIF. CDR3 in DNA: TGTGCTCTTGGGAACTGGGGCCAGACCTACAGAGATACTTTGTACACCGATAAACTCATCTTT.

The chain couples TRDV1 to TRDJ1, with 12 bases fitting TRDD3. The J segment lost 6 bases and the V segment lost 0 bases, leaving 14 bases of the junction unmatched. The germline gives CDR1 TSWWSYY, CDR2 QGS. CDR3 length: 19 residues. The CDR3 protein is CALGELIRTTYWGIHKLIF. For the CDR3, the DNA is TGTGCTCTTGGGGAACTAATCCGGACGACTTACTGGGGGATACATAAACTCATCTTT.

This clone was detected a few times. The chain links TRDV1 to TRDJ1; 13 nucleotides match TRDD3. V trimming: 0 bases; J trimming: 0 bases; junction bases outside the gene matches: 34. Per the germline V gene, CDR1 is TSWWSYY and CDR2 is QGS. This CDR3 region has 28 residues. Here the CDR3 reads CALGELQEELRLPTSLGDTLFYTDKLIF. CDR3 bases: TGTGCTCTTGGGGAACTCCAAGAAGAACTACGCCTTCCTACCTCACTGGGGGATACGCTCTTTTACACCGATAAACTCATCTTT.

The rearrangement links TRDV1 to TRDJ1; the D is unclear. V was trimmed by 0 bases and J by 0 bases, leaving 8 bases between them. The CDR3 runs to 15 residues. In germline, CDR1 is TSWWSYY, CDR2 QGS. CDR3 loop: CALGELTAYTDKLIF. For the CDR3, the DNA is TGTGCTCTTGGGGAACTAACCGCGTACACCGATAAACTCATCTTT.